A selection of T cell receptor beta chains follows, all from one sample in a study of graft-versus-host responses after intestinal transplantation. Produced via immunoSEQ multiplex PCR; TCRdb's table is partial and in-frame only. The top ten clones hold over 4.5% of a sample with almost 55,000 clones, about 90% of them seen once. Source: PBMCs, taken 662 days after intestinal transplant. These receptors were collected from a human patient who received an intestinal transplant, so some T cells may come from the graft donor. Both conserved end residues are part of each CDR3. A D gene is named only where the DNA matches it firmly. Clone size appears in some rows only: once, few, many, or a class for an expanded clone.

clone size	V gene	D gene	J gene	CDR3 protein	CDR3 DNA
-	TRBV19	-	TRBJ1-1	CASSMDGVLGGDTEAFF	TGTGCCAGTAGTATGGATGGGGTACTTGGGGGAGACACTGAAGCTTTCTTT
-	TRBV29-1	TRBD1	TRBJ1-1	CSVMGQGGWGAFF	TGCAGCGTAATGGGACAGGGCGGGTGGGGAGCTTTCTTT
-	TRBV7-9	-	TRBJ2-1	CASSLRDSSSYNEQFF	TGTGCCAGCAGCCTCCGGGACTCATCTTCCTACAATGAGCAGTTCTTC
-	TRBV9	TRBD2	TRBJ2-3	CASSPLSGGAVDTQYF	TGTGCCAGCAGCCCTCTGAGCGGGGGGGCCGTGGATACGCAGTATTTT
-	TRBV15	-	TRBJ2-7	CATSRQGNGEQYF	TGTGCCACCAGCAGACAGGGCAACGGCGAGCAGTACTTC
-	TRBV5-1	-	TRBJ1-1	CASSLAGIMQTEAFF	TGCGCCAGCAGCTTGGCAGGGATTATGCAGACTGAAGCTTTCTTT
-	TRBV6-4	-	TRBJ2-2	CASSDSLRQNLKTGELFF	TGTGCCAGCAGTGACTCTTTACGACAGAACCTAAAGACCGGGGAGCTGTTTTTT
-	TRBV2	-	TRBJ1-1	CASSEWRNTEAFF	TGTGCCAGCAGTGAGTGGCGGAACACTGAAGCTTTCTTT
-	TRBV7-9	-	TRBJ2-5	CASSLGAGPQETQYF	TGTGCCAGCAGCTTAGGGGCCGGGCCTCAAGAGACCCAGTACTTC
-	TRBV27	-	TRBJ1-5	CASSPTVNQPQHF	TGTGCCAGCAGTCCGACAGTCAATCAGCCCCAGCATTTT
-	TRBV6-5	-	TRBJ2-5	CASSYSKGTQYF	TGTGCCAGCAGTTACTCGAAGGGGACCCAGTACTTC
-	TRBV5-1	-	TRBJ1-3	CASSSGPNSGNTIYF	TGCGCCAGCAGCTCAGGGCCTAACTCTGGAAACACCATATATTTT
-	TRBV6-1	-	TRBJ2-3	CASSISDTITDTQYF	TGTGCCAGCTCTATATCGGACACTATCACAGATACGCAGTATTTT
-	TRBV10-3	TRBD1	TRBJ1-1	CAISGPGQGKMNTEAFF	TGTGCCATCAGTGGACCGGGACAGGGGAAGATGAACACTGAAGCTTTCTTT
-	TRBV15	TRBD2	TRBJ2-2	CATSRGLAGGRITGELFF	TGTGCCACCAGCAGAGGACTAGCGGGGGGGCGGATCACCGGGGAGCTGTTTTTT
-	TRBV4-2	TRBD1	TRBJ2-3	CASSQDGTGPDTQYF	TGTGCCAGCAGCCAAGACGGGACAGGGCCAGATACGCAGTATTTT
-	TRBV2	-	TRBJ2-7	CASSPSLGYEQYF	TGTGCCAGCAGTCCCTCGCTTGGGTACGAGCAGTACTTC
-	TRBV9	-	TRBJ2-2	CASSGTVTGELFF	TGTGCCAGCAGCGGGACAGTCACCGGGGAGCTGTTTTTT
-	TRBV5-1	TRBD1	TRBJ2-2	CASSPPGQGAGELFF	TGCGCCAGCAGCCCGCCGGGACAGGGGGCCGGGGAGCTGTTTTTT
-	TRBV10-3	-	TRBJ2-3	CAITSSTDTQYF	TGTGCCATCACCAGTAGCACAGATACGCAGTATTTT
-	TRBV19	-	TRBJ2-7	CASSIGESSYEQYF	TGTGCCAGTAGTATAGGTGAGAGCTCCTACGAGCAGTACTTC
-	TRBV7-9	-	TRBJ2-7	CASSENYLADRHEQYF	TGTGCCAGCAGCGAAAACTATCTAGCAGACCGACACGAGCAGTACTTC
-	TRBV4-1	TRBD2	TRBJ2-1	CASTIGLAVNNEQFF	TGCGCCAGCACCATCGGGCTAGCGGTAAACAATGAGCAGTTCTTC
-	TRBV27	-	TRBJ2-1	CASMNQQEDLNEQFF	TGTGCCAGCATGAACCAACAGGAGGACCTTAATGAGCAGTTCTTC
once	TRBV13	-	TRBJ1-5	CASSLGVGDAGQPQHF	TGTGCCAGCAGCTTAGGTGTGGGGGATGCCGGTCAGCCCCAGCATTTT
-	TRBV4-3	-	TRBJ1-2	CASSRGESSTF	TGCGCCAGCAGCCGCGGGGAATCCTCCACCTTC
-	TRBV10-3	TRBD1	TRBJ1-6	CAITGTDNSPLHF	TGTGCCATCACCGGGACAGATAATTCACCCCTCCACTTT
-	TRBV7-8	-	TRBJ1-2	CASSLPAGGRGGGYTF	TGTGCCAGCAGCCTCCCCGCCGGTGGCAGGGGAGGTGGCTACACCTTC
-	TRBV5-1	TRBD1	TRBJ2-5	CASSHGQVRETQYF	TGCGCCAGCAGCCACGGACAGGTTCGGGAGACCCAGTACTTC
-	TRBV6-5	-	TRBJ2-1	CASSPRQFF	TGTGCCAGCAGTCCGAGACAGTTCTTC